Following are 28 T cell receptor beta chains from one sample sequenced in a study of OX40 agonist ivuxolimab in advanced cancers. Method: immunoSEQ multiplex PCR; TCRdb's copy keeps in-frame clones and lacks some. The sample records 50,000 to 65,000 clones, approximately 86% being singletons. Source: CD4+ or CD8+ T cells sorted from blood, taken in a trial of the OX40 agonist ivuxolimab. These receptors came from an adult with an advanced solid tumor such as melanoma, head and neck, liver or kidney cancer.

This chain connects TRBV23-1 to TRBJ2-4; no firm D call. TRBV23-1 is marked as an open reading frame, function uncertain. V lost 4 bases to trimming and J lost 1 base, with 5 bases between them. The CDR3 runs 13 residues. This CDR3 is CASSRLAKNIQYF. CDR3 DNA sequence: TGCGCCAGCAGTCGTCTTGCCAAAAACATTCAGTACTTC.

The V gene is TRBV12-5, the J gene TRBJ2-3, with unresolved D. The CDR3 has 16 residues. V dropped 5 bases and J dropped 5 bases, with 20 bases sitting between them. In germline, CDR1 is LGHNT, CDR2 FRNRAP. The CDR3 spells CASGPDLGWGKDTQYF. In DNA form, the CDR3 reads TGTGCTAGTGGTCCAGACCTGGGGTGGGGAAAAGATACGCAGTATTTT.

The rearrangement joins TRBV5-1 to TRBJ2-7; D might be TRBD2 (6 bases). V was pared by 3 bases and J by 3 bases, with 13 bases between. Germline V gene data show CDR1 as SGHRS and CDR2 as YFSETQ. The CDR3 runs 14 residues. CDR3: CASSSGTGNYEQYF. CDR3 nucleotide sequence: TGCGCCAGCAGCTCGGGGACTGGGAACTACGAGCAGTACTTC.

The chain uses TRBV10-3 and TRBJ2-2; D might be TRBD1 (5 bases). This CDR3 is built from 14 residues. Between the trimmed V and J ends, which lost 10 bases and 2 bases, there was a span of 14 bases. Germline lookup yields CDR1 ENHRY and CDR2 SYGVKD. CDR3 amino acids: CATRLDSNTGELFF. CDR3 sequence (DNA): TGTGCCACCCGTTTAGACAGTAACACCGGGGAGCTGTTTTTT.

J is TRBJ2-7 and V is TRBV4-2; a weak D match, TRBD2 (5 bases). The germline V and J ends were trimmed by 0 bases and 6 bases, with 12 bases remaining between them. The V gene's germline CDR1 is LGHNA and CDR2 YNFKEQ. The CDR3 runs 14 residues. The CDR3 region is CASSQEASPREQYF. The CDR3 DNA reads TGTGCCAGCAGCCAAGAGGCTAGCCCCCGCGAGCAGTACTTC.

CDR3 nucleotide sequence: TGTGCCAGCAGTTACTCGAGAGGCTCCTATAATTCACCCCTCCACTTT. Translating gives CASSYSRGSYNSPLHF. The chain uses TRBV6-5 and TRBJ1-6; no definite D call. V lost 0 bases to trimming and J lost 0 bases, with 6 bases between them. CDR3 length equals 16 residues. The germline V gene has CDR1 MNHEY and CDR2 SVGAGI.

J is TRBJ2-3 and V is TRBV7-2; D gene unclear. Germline V gives CDR1 SGHTA, CDR2 FQGNSA. V was pared by 5 bases and J by 6 bases, with 21 bases between. The CDR3 has 16 amino acids. The CDR3 DNA reads as TGTGCCAGCAGCATACGGCCTGGGATTCTGGCGGATACGCAGTATTTT. It yields the protein CASSIRPGILADTQYF. Full variable domain (outside the CDR3, taken from reference TRBV7-2 and TRBJ2-3): GAGVSQSPSNKVTEKGKDVELRCDPISGHTALYWYRQSLGQGLEFLIYFQGNSAPDKSGLPSDRFSAERTGGSVSTLTIQRTQQEDSAVYLCASSIRPGILADTQYFGPGTRLTVL.

The rearrangement links TRBV6-1 to TRBJ1-5; 7 bases match TRBD1. Losses at the gene ends were 2 bases for V and 0 bases for J; bases not matched to a gene: 10. The CDR3 contains 18 residues. CDR1 is MNHNS, CDR2 SASEGT, per germline. The CDR3: CASSERGQSTTSNQPQHF. The CDR3 DNA reads as TGTGCCAGCAGTGAAAGGGGACAGTCAACGACTAGCAATCAGCCCCAGCATTTT.

The chain is built from TRBV27 and TRBJ2-1; 10 bases map to TRBD2. Losses at the gene ends were 9 bases for V and 9 bases for J; bases not matched to a gene: 14. The CDR3 sequence is 15 residues long. Per germline, CDR1 MNHEY and CDR2 SMNVEV (reference sequence). CDR3 in amino acids: CASRALAGVPGEQFF. CDR3 in DNA: TGTGCCAGTCGGGCCCTAGCGGGGGTCCCGGGTGAGCAGTTCTTC.

This chain uses TRBV6-5 with TRBJ1-3; no reliable D call. This CDR3 contains 13 residues. Germline assignment: CDR1 MNHEY and CDR2 SVGAGI. The germline V and J ends were trimmed by 9 bases and 1 base, with 10 bases remaining between them. The CDR3 loop is CARNRPSGNTIYF. Here the CDR3 DNA reads TGTGCCAGGAATCGACCGTCTGGAAACACCATATATTTT.

V usage is TRBV9 and J usage is TRBJ2-7, with D uncertain. CDR3 length: 15 amino acids. V was cut by 0 bases and J by 0 bases, with 10 bases left in between. CDR1 is SGDLS and CDR2 is YYNGEE in the germline V gene. For the CDR3, the DNA is TGTGCCAGCAGCGTAGATGTGGGGAACTCCTACGAGCAGTACTTC. This sequence encodes CASSVDVGNSYEQYF.

This clone appeared a single time. V usage is TRBV11-2 and J usage is TRBJ2-7; D gene ambiguous. Looked up from germline, CDR1 is SGHAT and CDR2 is FQNNGV. This CDR3 region has 15 residues. The germline V and J ends were trimmed by 1 base and 0 bases, with 10 bases remaining between them. The CDR3 spells CASSLGQVSSYEQYF. The CDR3 DNA reads TGTGCCAGCAGCTTAGGCCAAGTTAGCTCCTACGAGCAGTACTTC.

V is TRBV9 and J is TRBJ2-7; D unresolved. The CDR3 totals 15 residues. From germline, CDR1 is SGDLS and CDR2 YYNGEE. The V gene lost 0 bases and the J gene lost 6 bases, with 16 bases spanning the gap. CDR3 sequence: CASSVDPVSPFEQYF. In nucleotides, the CDR3 is TGTGCCAGCAGCGTAGACCCAGTAAGTCCGTTCGAGCAGTACTTC.

The rearrangement links TRBV15 to TRBJ2-3, with 8 bases lining up with TRBD2. There are 16 residues in the CDR3. Germline V gene lookup returns CDR1 LNHNV and CDR2 YYDKDF (reference sequence). The ends lost 1 base at V and 1 base at J; junction bases unmatched: 4. The CDR3: CATSRGDSGGTDTQYF. The CDR3 DNA reads as TGTGCCACCAGCAGAGGTGATAGCGGGGGCACAGATACGCAGTATTTT. The variable domain in full, with the rest retrieved from reference TRBV15 and TRBJ2-3, is DAMVIQNPRYQVTQFGKPVTLSCSQTLNHNVMYWYQQKSSQAPKLLFHYYDKDFNNEADTPDNFQSRRPNTSFCFLDIRSPGLGDTAMYLCATSRGDSGGTDTQYFGPGTRLTVL.

This chain links TRBV7-3 with TRBJ1-1; D might be TRBD1 (6 bases). Germline-derived CDR1 and CDR2 are SGHTA and FQGTGA. Trimming took off 5 bases at V and 3 bases at J, with 10 bases between the two ends. This CDR3 is 13 amino acids long. CDR3 sequence reads: CASSPRGDTEAFF. The DNA for the CDR3 is TGTGCCAGCAGCCCCAGGGGAGACACTGAAGCTTTCTTT.

The CDR3 bases are TGCGCCAGCAGCCAAGAGGCCAGCGGGGGTACAGATACGCAGTATTTT. Its translation is CASSQEASGGTDTQYF. The V call is TRBV4-3, the J call TRBJ2-3, with 8 bases lining up with TRBD2. The CDR3 extends over 16 amino acids. Trimming cost V 0 bases and J 3 bases; bases outside gene matches: 5. The V gene's germline CDR1 is LGHNA and CDR2 YSLEER.

The chain links TRBV27 to TRBJ2-7; no clear D gene. The CDR3 contains 11 residues. V lost 7 bases, J lost 0 bases, and 4 bases lay in between. Germline CDR1 MNHEY, CDR2 SMNVEV (reference sequence). CDR3 sequence (DNA): TGTGCCAGCATGGGCTCCTACGAGCAGTACTTC. Translating gives CASMGSYEQYF.

The chain's CDR3 is CASSLSGTPNTGELFF. Here the CDR3 DNA reads TGCGCCAGCAGCCTTAGCGGGACCCCGAACACCGGGGAGCTGTTTTTT. The chain joins TRBV5-1 to TRBJ2-2; 8 nucleotides match TRBD2. V lost 4 bases, J lost 0 bases, and 5 bases stayed unmatched. The CDR3 has 16 amino acids. Germline loops: CDR1 SGHRS, CDR2 YFSETQ.

The V call is TRBV5-1, the J call TRBJ2-1, with 7 bases that match TRBD1. There are 16 residues in the CDR3. Trimming removed 4 bases from V and 5 bases from J; junction bases left unmatched: 12. CDR1 is SGHRS and CDR2 is YFSETQ in the germline V gene. This CDR3 is CASSPTPGQINNEQFF. CDR3 nucleotide sequence: TGCGCCAGCAGCCCAACCCCGGGACAGATCAACAATGAGCAGTTCTTC.

This clone has more than one count but fewer than ten. This rearrangement joins TRBV4-3 to TRBJ2-5, with 14 nucleotides matching TRBD2. The CDR3 sequence is 20 residues long. From germline, CDR1 is LGHNA and CDR2 YSLEER. The trim removed 0 bases at V and 1 base at J, leaving 10 bases unmatched. CDR3 protein: CASSQDFRGTSGGFQETQYF. The CDR3, as DNA: TGCGCCAGCAGCCAAGATTTCAGGGGGACTAGCGGGGGCTTCCAAGAGACCCAGTACTTC.

The genes are TRBV9 and TRBJ1-4; perhaps TRBD1 as D (6 bases). The CDR3 spans 20 residues. V lost 3 bases to trimming and J lost 4 bases, with 28 bases between them. Germline V lookup: CDR1 SGDLS, CDR2 YYNGEE. CDR3 sequence reads: CASSARLRTAWWTFNEKLFF. The CDR3 DNA reads as TGTGCCAGCAGCGCCCGACTACGGACAGCGTGGTGGACCTTTAATGAAAAACTGTTTTTT.

The chain recombines TRBV4-3 with TRBJ2-7; TRBD1 matches 7 bases. V was pared by 1 base and J by 0 bases, with 6 bases of the junction left unmatched. The CDR3 loop spans 16 amino acids. Germline assignment: CDR1 LGHNA and CDR2 YSLEER. The CDR3 spells CASSQGMTGLSYEQYF. The CDR3 DNA reads TGCGCCAGCAGCCAAGGTATGACAGGGCTCTCCTACGAGCAGTACTTC.

This chain uses TRBV19 with TRBJ1-5; D unresolved. There are 17 residues in the CDR3. The ends were cut back, 5 bases at V and 1 base at J, with 18 bases in the middle. Germline values: CDR1 LNHDA, CDR2 SQIVND (reference sequence). The CDR3: CASSPQPWGRSNQPQHF. CDR3 DNA sequence: TGTGCCAGTAGTCCCCAACCTTGGGGAAGGAGCAATCAGCCCCAGCATTTT.

J is TRBJ2-3 and V is TRBV18, with D possibly TRBD2 on 5 matching bases. The V and J ends lost 3 bases and 5 bases respectively, with 12 bases between them. Germline CDR1 reads KGHSH; CDR2 reads LQKENI. The CDR3 totals 14 residues. The CDR3 coding sequence is TGTGCCAGCTCACCGAGACTGGGAGAAGATACGCAGTATTTT. This encodes CASSPRLGEDTQYF.

The V and J genes are TRBV4-2 and TRBJ2-5, with 13 positions matching TRBD2. Germline loops: CDR1 LGHNA, CDR2 YNFKEQ. The CDR3 contains 16 residues. The junction had 2 bases not matched to a gene; V was cut back by 2 bases and J by 2 bases. The CDR3 DNA follows: TGTGCCAGCAGCCAAACTAGCGGGGGGGCTCAAGAGACCCAGTACTTC. Its protein product is CASSQTSGGAQETQYF.

This clone appeared once. The chain carries TRBV7-9 and TRBJ2-7; the D gene is possibly TRBD1 (6 bases). This CDR3 region has 13 residues. Trimming stripped 5 bases from V and 0 bases from J, with 8 bases between. Germline CDR1 and CDR2: SEHNR and FQNEAQ (reference sequence). CDR3 loop: CASSTGYSYEQYF. CDR3 nucleotide sequence: TGTGCCAGCAGCACAGGGTACTCCTACGAGCAGTACTTC.

The chain uses TRBV4-3 and TRBJ2-7, with D uncertain. Between the trimmed V and J ends, which lost 0 bases and 0 bases, there was a span of 6 bases. This CDR3 spans 14 amino acids. Germline assignment: CDR1 LGHNA and CDR2 YSLEER. This CDR3 reads CASSQDRFSYEQYF. Here the CDR3 DNA reads TGCGCCAGCAGCCAAGACAGGTTCTCCTACGAGCAGTACTTC.

The chain employs TRBV27 and TRBJ2-2; D not certain. CDR3 length equals 16 residues. CDR1 and CDR2 from the germline V gene are MNHEY and SMNVEV (reference sequence). Trimming removed 2 bases at V and 4 bases at J, with 14 bases between. The CDR3 reads CASSLNIFGTTGELFF. In nucleotides, the CDR3 is TGTGCCAGCAGTTTAAACATTTTTGGAACCACCGGGGAGCTGTTTTTT.